The rows below give T cell receptor beta chains drawn from one sample of a study of blood T cell repertoires in COVID-19. Repertoires were generated with immunoSEQ multiplex PCR, while TCRdb's copy carries only in-frame clones and drops some. The repertoire holds about 350,000 clones, with approximately 90% as singletons. Sequences were obtained from peripheral blood. These receptors came from a woman in her sixties or seventies with COVID-19, enrolled during active disease. The CDR3 runs from the conserved cysteine through the conserved F or W. The order of the fields is J gene, D gene, V gene, clone size, CDR3 protein, CDR3 DNA. D genes are given only for firm matches. Clone size appears in some rows only: once, few, many, or a class for an expanded clone.

TRBJ1-6 | NA | TRBV7-9 | NA | CASSSPSSYNSPLHF | TGTGCCAGCAGCTCCCCGAGCTCCTATAATTCACCCCTCCACTTT
TRBJ1-1 | NA | TRBV6-6 | NA | CASSYSGGTTEAFF | TGTGCCAGCAGTTACTCCGGGGGAACCACTGAAGCTTTCTTT
TRBJ2-5 | NA | TRBV6-1 | NA | CASSESLWGVQETQYF | TGTGCCAGCAGTGAATCGCTGTGGGGGGTCCAAGAGACCCAGTACTTC
TRBJ1-4 | NA | TRBV19 | once | CASSLRQEINEKLFF | TGTGCCAGTAGTCTCCGACAAGAAATTAATGAAAAACTGTTTTTT
TRBJ1-6 | TRBD1 | TRBV6-5 | NA | CASSRKGTGESPLHF | TGTGCCAGCAGCCGCAAAGGGACAGGGGAATCACCCCTCCACTTT
TRBJ2-5 | NA | TRBV27 | few | CASSPLGETQYF | TGTGCCAGCAGCCCTCTCGGGGAGACCCAGTACTTC
TRBJ1-1 | NA | TRBV10-3 | NA | CAISTDPRGAEAFF | TGTGCCATCAGTACCGACCCGCGGGGCGCTGAAGCTTTCTTT
TRBJ1-1 | NA | TRBV7-7 | NA | CASSPPGQPNTEAFF | TGTGCCAGCAGCCCGCCCGGACAGCCGAACACTGAAGCTTTCTTT
TRBJ1-1 | TRBD1 | TRBV5-1 | NA | CASSPATGGGGRTEAFF | TGCGCCAGCAGCCCGGCGACAGGGGGAGGTGGGAGGACTGAAGCTTTCTTT
TRBJ1-1 | NA | TRBV6-1 | NA | CASSEATHLLEAFF | TGTGCCAGCAGTGAAGCGACTCATCTTTTGGAAGCTTTCTTT
TRBJ1-1 | NA | TRBV5-1 | NA | CASSRVSSMNTEAFF | TGCGCCAGCAGCCGAGTGTCGAGCATGAACACTGAAGCTTTCTTT
TRBJ2-7 | TRBD1 | TRBV18 | NA | CASSRTGSSYEQYF | TGTGCCAGCTCACGGACAGGGAGCTCCTACGAGCAGTACTTC
TRBJ2-5 | TRBD1 | TRBV4-1 | NA | CASSHPGQGGETQYF | TGCGCCAGCAGCCACCCGGGACAGGGGGGAGAGACCCAGTACTTC
TRBJ1-1 | TRBD1 | TRBV6-5 | NA | CASTPAGGRTEAFF | TGTGCCAGCACCCCGGCAGGGGGTCGCACTGAAGCTTTCTTT
TRBJ1-2 | NA | TRBV25-1 | NA | CASSEFGEDNYGYTF | TGTGCCAGCAGTGAGTTCGGAGAGGATAACTATGGCTACACCTTC
TRBJ1-1 | NA | TRBV3-1/TRBV3-2 | NA | CASSRQEALNTEAFF | TGTGCCAGCAGCCGGCAGGAGGCCCTGAACACTGAAGCTTTCTTT
TRBJ1-4 | NA | TRBV9 | NA | CASSVGGRTNEKLFF | TGTGCCAGCAGCGTAGGAGGCAGAACTAATGAAAAACTGTTTTTT
TRBJ1-1 | NA | TRBV7-3 | few | CASSLSGARNTEAFF | TGTGCCAGCAGCTTATCGGGAGCTAGGAACACTGAAGCTTTCTTT
TRBJ1-4 | TRBD1 | TRBV11-2 | NA | CASSSQGARGEKLFF | TGTGCCAGCAGCTCCCAGGGGGCGCGGGGTGAAAAACTGTTTTTT
TRBJ2-3 | TRBD2 | TRBV7-6 | NA | CASSVGLAGVDTQYF | TGTGCCAGCAGCGTAGGACTAGCGGGGGTGGATACGCAGTATTTT